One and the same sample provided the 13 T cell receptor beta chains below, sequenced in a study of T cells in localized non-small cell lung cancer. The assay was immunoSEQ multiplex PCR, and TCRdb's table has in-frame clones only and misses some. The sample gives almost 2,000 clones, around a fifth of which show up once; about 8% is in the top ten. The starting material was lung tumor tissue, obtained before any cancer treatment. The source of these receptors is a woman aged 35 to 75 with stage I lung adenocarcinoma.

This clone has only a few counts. The CDR3 nucleotides read TGTGCCATCAGTGAGTCTCAACAGATAAGGAATTCACCCCTCCACTTT. This sequence encodes CAISESQQIRNSPLHF. V usage is TRBV10-3 and J usage is TRBJ1-6; D gene ambiguous. This CDR3 is 16 amino acids long. Germline V gives CDR1 ENHRY, CDR2 SYGVKD. V lost 0 bases and J 7 bases, leaving 13 bases between the germline ends.

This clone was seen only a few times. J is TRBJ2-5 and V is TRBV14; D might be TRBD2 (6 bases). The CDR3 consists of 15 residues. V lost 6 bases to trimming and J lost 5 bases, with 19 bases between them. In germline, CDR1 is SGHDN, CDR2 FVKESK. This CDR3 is CASSLTGAVTETQYF. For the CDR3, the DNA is TGTGCCAGCAGTCTCACGGGAGCCGTAACGGAGACCCAGTACTTC.

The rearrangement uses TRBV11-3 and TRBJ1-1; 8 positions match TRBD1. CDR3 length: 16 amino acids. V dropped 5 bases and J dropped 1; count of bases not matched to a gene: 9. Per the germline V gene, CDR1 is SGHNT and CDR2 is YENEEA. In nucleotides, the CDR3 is TGTGCCAGCAGCGCCCGATCAGGGACAGGGAACACTGAAGCTTTCTTT. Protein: CASSARSGTGNTEAFF. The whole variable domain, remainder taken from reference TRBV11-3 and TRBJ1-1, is EAGVVQSPRYKIIEKKQPVAFWCNPISGHNTLYWYLQNLGQGPELLIRYENEEAVDDSQLPKDRFSAERLKGVDSTLKIQPAELGDSAVYLCASSARSGTGNTEAFFGQGTRLTVV.

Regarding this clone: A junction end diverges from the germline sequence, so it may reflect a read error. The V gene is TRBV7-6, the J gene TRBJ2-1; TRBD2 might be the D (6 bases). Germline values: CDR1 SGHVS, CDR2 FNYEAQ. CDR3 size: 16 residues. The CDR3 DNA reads TGTGCTAGCAGCTTAGGGAGGCTCGTCAACTACAATGAGCAGTTCTTC. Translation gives CASSLGRLVNYNEQFF.

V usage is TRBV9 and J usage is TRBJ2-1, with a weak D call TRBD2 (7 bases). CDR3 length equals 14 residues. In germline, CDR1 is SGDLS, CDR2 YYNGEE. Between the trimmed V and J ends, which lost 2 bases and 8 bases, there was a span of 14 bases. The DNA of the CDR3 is TGTGCCAGCAGCGTTAGGGGGGGCCTCGATGAGCAGTTCTTC. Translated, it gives CASSVRGGLDEQFF.

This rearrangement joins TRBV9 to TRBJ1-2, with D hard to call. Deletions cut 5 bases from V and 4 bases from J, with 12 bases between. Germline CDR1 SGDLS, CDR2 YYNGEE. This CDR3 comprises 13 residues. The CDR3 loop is CASSPDQTYGYTF. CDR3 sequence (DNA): TGTGCCAGCAGTCCTGACCAGACCTATGGCTACACCTTC.

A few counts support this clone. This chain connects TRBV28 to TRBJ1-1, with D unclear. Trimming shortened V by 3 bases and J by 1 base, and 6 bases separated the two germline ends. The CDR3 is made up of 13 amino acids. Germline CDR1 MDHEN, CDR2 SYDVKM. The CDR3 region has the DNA TGTGCCAGCAGTTTCGGCAGGAACACTGAAGCTTTCTTT. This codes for CASSFGRNTEAFF.

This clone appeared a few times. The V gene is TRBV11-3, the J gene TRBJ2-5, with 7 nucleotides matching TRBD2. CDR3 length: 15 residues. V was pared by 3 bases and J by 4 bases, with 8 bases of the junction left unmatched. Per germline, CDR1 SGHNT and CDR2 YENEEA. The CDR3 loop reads CASSLVSGGGETQYF. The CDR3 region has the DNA TGTGCCAGCAGCTTGGTCTCGGGGGGAGGAGAGACCCAGTACTTC.

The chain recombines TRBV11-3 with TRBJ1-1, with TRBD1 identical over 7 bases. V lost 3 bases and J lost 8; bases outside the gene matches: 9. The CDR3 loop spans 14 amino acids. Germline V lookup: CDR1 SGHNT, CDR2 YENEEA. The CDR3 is CASSLAGGVLEAFF. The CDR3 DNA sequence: TGTGCCAGCAGCTTGGCAGGGGGGGTCCTCGAAGCTTTCTTT.

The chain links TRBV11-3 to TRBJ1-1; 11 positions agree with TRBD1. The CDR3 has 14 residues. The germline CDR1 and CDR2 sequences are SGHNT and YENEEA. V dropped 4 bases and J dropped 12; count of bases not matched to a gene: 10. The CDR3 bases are TGTGCCAGCAGCTCAACAGGACAGGGGGCCTTGTCTTTCTTT. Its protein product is CASSSTGQGALSFF. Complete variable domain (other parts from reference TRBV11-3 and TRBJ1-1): EAGVVQSPRYKIIEKKQPVAFWCNPISGHNTLYWYLQNLGQGPELLIRYENEEAVDDSQLPKDRFSAERLKGVDSTLKIQPAELGDSAVYLCASSSTGQGALSFFGQGTRLTVV.

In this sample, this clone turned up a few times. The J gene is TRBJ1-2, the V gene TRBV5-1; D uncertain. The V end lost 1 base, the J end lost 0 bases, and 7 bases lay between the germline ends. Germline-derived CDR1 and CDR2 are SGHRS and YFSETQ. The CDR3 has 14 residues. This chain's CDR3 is CASSLTETNYGYTF. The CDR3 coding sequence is TGCGCCAGCAGCTTGACAGAGACTAACTATGGCTACACCTTC. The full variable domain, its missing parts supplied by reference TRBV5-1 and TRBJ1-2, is KAGVTQTPRYLIKTRGQQVTLSCSPISGHRSVSWYQQTPGQGLQFLFEYFSETQRNKGNFPGRFSGRQFSNSRSEMNVSTLELGDSALYLCASSLTETNYGYTFGSGTRLTVV.

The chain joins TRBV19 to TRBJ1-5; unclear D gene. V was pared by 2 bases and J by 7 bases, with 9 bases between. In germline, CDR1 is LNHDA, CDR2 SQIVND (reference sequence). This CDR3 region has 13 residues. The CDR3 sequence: CASSIQEGQPQHF. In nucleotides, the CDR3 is TGTGCCAGTAGTATACAGGAAGGCCAGCCCCAGCATTTT.

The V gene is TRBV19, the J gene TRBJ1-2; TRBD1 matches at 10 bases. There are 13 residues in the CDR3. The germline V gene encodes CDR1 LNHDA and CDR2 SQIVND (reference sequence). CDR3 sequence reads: CDPRGTGDYGYTF. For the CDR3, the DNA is TGTGACCCGAGGGGGACAGGGGACTATGGCTACACCTTC. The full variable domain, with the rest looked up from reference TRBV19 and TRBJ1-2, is DGGITQSPKYLFRKEGQNVTLSCEQNLNHDAMYWYRQDPGQGLRLIYYSQIVNDFQKGDIAEGYSVSREKKESFPLTVTSAQKNPTAFYLCDPRGTGDYGYTFGSGTRLTVV.